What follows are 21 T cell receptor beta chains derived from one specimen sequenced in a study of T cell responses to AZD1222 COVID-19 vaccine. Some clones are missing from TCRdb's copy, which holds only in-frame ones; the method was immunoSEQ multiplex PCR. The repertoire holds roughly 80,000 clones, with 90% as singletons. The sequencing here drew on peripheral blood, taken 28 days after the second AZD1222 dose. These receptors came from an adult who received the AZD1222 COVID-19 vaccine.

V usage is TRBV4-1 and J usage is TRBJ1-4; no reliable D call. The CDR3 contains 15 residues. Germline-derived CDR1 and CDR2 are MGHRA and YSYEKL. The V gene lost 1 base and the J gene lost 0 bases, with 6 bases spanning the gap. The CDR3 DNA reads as TGCGCCAGCAGCCAAGGACCAGCAACTAATGAAAAACTGTTTTTT. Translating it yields CASSQGPATNEKLFF.

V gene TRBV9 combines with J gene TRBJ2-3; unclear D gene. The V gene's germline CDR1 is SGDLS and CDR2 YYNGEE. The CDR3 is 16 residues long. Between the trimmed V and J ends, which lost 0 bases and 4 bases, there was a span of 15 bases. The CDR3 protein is CASSVAGEVVSDTQYF. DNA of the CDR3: TGTGCCAGCAGCGTAGCTGGGGAAGTAGTGTCAGATACGCAGTATTTT.

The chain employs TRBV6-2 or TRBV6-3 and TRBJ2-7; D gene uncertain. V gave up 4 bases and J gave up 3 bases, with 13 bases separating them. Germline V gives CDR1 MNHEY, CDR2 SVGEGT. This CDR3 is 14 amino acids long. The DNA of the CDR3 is TGTGCCAGCAGTTTATACGAGGCGTTCTACGAGCAGTACTTC. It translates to CASSLYEAFYEQYF.

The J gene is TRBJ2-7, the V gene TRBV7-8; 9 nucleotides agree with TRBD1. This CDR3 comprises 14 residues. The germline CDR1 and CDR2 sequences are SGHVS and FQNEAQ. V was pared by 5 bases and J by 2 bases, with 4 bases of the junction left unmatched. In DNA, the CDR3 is TGTGCCAGCAGCGGGGACAGGGAGCCCTACGAGCAGTACTTC. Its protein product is CASSGDREPYEQYF.

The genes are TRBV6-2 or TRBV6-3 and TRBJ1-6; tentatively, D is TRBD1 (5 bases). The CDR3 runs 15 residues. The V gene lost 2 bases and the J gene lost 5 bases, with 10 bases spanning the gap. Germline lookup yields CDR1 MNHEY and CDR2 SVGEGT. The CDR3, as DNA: TGTGCCAGCAGTTACCGCGGACACCATAATTCACCCCTCCACTTT. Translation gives CASSYRGHHNSPLHF.

The CDR3 sequence: CASRKIQGNTEAFF. CDR3 bases: TGTGCCAGCAGGAAAATTCAGGGGAACACTGAAGCTTTCTTT. The V call is TRBV6-5, the J call TRBJ1-1; D possibly corresponds to TRBD1 (5 bases). Germline loops: CDR1 MNHEY, CDR2 SVGAGI. The CDR3 is 14 amino acids. The V gene lost 6 bases and the J gene lost 1 base, with 12 bases spanning the gap.

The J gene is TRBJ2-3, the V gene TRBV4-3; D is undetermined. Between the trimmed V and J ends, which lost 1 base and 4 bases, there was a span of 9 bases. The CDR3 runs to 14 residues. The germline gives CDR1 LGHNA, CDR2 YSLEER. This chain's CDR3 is CASSQAVPSDTQYF. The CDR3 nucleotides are TGCGCCAGCAGCCAAGCGGTCCCCTCAGATACGCAGTATTTT.

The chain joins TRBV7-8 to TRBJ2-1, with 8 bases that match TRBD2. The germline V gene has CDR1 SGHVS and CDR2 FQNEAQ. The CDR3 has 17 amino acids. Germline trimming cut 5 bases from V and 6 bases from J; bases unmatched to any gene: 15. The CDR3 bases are TGTGCCAGCAGCCCCCCCTATCGAGCGGGGGTAAGCAATGAGCAGTTCTTC. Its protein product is CASSPPYRAGVSNEQFF.

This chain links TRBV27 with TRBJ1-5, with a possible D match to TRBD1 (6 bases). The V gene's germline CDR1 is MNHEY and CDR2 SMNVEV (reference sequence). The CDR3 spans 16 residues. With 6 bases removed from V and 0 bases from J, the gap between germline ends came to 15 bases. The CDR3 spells CASSPDRGNSNQPQHF. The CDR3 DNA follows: TGTGCCAGCAGCCCGGACAGAGGAAATAGCAATCAGCCCCAGCATTTT.

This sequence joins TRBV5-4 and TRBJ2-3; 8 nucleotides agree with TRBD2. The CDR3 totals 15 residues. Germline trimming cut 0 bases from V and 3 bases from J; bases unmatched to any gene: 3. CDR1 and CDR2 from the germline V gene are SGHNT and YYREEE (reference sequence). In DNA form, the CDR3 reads TGTGCCAGCAGCTTGGCGGGAGGGCCGACAGATACGCAGTATTTT. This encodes CASSLAGGPTDTQYF.

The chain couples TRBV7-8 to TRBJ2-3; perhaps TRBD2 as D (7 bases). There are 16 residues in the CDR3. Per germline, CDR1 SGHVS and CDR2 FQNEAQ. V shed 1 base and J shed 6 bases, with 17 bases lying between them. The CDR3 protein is CASSLVAGGPWDTQYF. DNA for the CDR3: TGTGCCAGCAGCTTAGTTGCCGGGGGGCCCTGGGATACGCAGTATTTT.

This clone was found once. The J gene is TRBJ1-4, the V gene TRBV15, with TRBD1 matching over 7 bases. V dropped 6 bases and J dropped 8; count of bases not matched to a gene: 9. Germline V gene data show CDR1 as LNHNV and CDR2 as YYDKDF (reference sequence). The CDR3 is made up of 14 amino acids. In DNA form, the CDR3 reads TGTGCCACCAGTAGGGACAGATACCCCGAAAAACTGTTTTTT. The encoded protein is CATSRDRYPEKLFF.

CDR3 sequence: CASSSGLRQPQHF. CDR3 in DNA: TGCGCCAGCAGCTCGGGGTTGAGGCAGCCCCAGCATTTT. The genes are TRBV5-1 and TRBJ1-5; no clear D gene. Deletions cut 3 bases from V and 7 bases from J, with 11 bases between. The germline V gene has CDR1 SGHRS and CDR2 YFSETQ. The CDR3 spans 13 residues.

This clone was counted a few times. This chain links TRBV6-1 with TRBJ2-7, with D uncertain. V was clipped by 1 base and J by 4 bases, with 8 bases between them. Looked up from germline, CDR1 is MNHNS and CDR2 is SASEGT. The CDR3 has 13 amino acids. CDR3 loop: CASSEVVSYEQYF. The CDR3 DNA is TGTGCCAGCAGTGAAGTCGTCTCATACGAGCAGTACTTC.

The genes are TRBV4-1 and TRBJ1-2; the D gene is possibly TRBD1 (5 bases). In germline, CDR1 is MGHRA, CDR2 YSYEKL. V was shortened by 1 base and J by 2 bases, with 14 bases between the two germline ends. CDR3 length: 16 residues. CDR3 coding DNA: TGCGCCAGCAGCCAAGTGGGGCAGAAAACAAACTATGGCTACACCTTC. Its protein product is CASSQVGQKTNYGYTF.

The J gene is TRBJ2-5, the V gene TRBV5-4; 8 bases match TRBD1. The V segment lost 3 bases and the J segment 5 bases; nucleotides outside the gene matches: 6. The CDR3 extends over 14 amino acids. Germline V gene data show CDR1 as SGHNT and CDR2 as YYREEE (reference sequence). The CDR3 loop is CASSSGQGRETQYF. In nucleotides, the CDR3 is TGTGCCAGCAGCTCCGGACAGGGACGGGAGACCCAGTACTTC.

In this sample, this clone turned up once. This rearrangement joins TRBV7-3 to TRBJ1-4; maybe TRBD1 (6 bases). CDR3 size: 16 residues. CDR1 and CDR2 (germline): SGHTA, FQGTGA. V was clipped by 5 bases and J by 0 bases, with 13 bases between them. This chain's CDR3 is CASSRQDTTTNEKLFF. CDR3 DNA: TGTGCCAGCAGCCGACAGGATACAACAACTAATGAAAAACTGTTTTTT.

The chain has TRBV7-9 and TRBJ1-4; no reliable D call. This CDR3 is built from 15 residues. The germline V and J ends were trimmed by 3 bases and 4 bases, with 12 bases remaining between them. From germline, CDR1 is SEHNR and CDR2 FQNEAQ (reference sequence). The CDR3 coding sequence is TGTGCCAGCAGCTTCTCGGGGAGCTTTAATGAAAAACTGTTTTTT. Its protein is CASSFSGSFNEKLFF.

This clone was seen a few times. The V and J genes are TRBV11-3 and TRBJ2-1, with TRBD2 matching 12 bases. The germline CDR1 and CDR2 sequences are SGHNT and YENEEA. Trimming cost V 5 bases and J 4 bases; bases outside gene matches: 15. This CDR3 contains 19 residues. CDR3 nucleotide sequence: TGTGCCAGCAGCCCCGGGACTAGCGGGTGGTCCGGGGTATACAATGAGCAGTTCTTC. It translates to CASSPGTSGWSGVYNEQFF. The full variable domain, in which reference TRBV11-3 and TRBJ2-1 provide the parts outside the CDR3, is EAGVVQSPRYKIIEKKQPVAFWCNPISGHNTLYWYLQNLGQGPELLIRYENEEAVDDSQLPKDRFSAERLKGVDSTLKIQPAELGDSAVYLCASSPGTSGWSGVYNEQFFGPGTRLTVL.

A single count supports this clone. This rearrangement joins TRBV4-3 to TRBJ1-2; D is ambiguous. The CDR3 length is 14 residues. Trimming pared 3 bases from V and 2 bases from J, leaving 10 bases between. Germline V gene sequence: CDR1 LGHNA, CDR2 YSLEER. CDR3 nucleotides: TGCGCCAGCAGCCAGACCGTGACGAACTATGGCTACACCTTC. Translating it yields CASSQTVTNYGYTF.

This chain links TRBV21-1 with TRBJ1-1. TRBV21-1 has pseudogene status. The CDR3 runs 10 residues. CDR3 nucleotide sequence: TGTGCCAGCAGCGACGATCCGGCTTTCTTT. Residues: CASSDDPAFF.